The next 32 T cell receptor beta chains were all read from a single sample in a study of blood T cell repertoires in COVID-19. The assay was immunoSEQ multiplex PCR, and TCRdb's table has in-frame clones only and misses some. The sample consists of roughly 49,000 clones, over 75% of them appearing once. Source material: peripheral blood. These receptors were collected from a man aged 45-60 years with active COVID-19.

This chain uses TRBV24-1 with TRBJ2-3; 11 bases agree with TRBD2. The CDR3 has 16 amino acids. CDR1 is KGHDR and CDR2 is SFDVKD in the germline V gene. With 2 bases clipped from V and 2 bases from J, the junction kept 2 bases outside the gene matches. In nucleotides, the CDR3 is TGTGCCACCAGTGATTCACTAGCGGGGGCCACAGATACGCAGTATTTT. It encodes CATSDSLAGATDTQYF.

The rearrangement links TRBV4-2 to TRBJ2-1; 9 bases agree with TRBD1. V lost 1 base to trimming and J lost 9 bases; unmatched junction nucleotides: 4. The CDR3 totals 14 residues. The germline gives CDR1 LGHNA, CDR2 YNFKEQ. The CDR3 reads CASSQVDRGSEQFF. CDR3 bases: TGTGCCAGCAGCCAAGTTGACAGGGGGAGTGAGCAGTTCTTC.

The rearrangement joins TRBV4-1 to TRBJ2-1; TRBD2 agrees at 7 bases. Germline CDR1 and CDR2: MGHRA and YSYEKL. The CDR3 has 15 residues. J gave up 7 bases and V 4 bases, and 10 bases lay outside the gene matches. The CDR3 reads CASSPVSRERNEQFF. CDR3 bases: TGCGCCAGCAGCCCCGTATCGCGGGAGAGGAATGAGCAGTTCTTC.

The chain recombines TRBV19 with TRBJ1-4; the match to TRBD1 covers 7 bases. With V trimmed by 4 bases and J by 2 bases, 4 bases remained unmatched. This CDR3 region has 15 residues. In germline, CDR1 is LNHDA, CDR2 SQIVND (reference sequence). CDR3 nucleotides: TGTGCCAGTAGTACACGACAGGGCACTAATGAAAAACTGTTTTTT. Amino acids: CASSTRQGTNEKLFF.

The chain employs TRBV30 and TRBJ1-6, with 8 bases identical to TRBD1. The CDR3 totals 14 residues. V was pared by 6 bases and J by 7 bases, with 8 bases of the junction left unmatched. Germline V gene data show CDR1 as GTSNPN and CDR2 as SVGIG (reference sequence). The chain's CDR3 is CACGPGQVNSPLHF. In DNA, the CDR3 is TGTGCCTGCGGCCCGGGACAGGTGAATTCACCCCTCCACTTT.

This clone is a singleton in its sample. V is TRBV9 and J is TRBJ2-3; 7 bases map to TRBD1. The CDR3 extends over 16 amino acids. After removal of 3 bases from V and 1 base from J, the junction contained 8 bases not matched to a gene. Germline loops: CDR1 SGDLS, CDR2 YYNGEE. The CDR3 nucleotides are TGTGCCAGCAGCGCAGTGGAAGGACAGGGCACAGATACGCAGTATTTT. Translating it yields CASSAVEGQGTDTQYF.

The gene calls are TRBV10-3 and TRBJ1-5; 8 bases line up with TRBD1. Germline assignment: CDR1 ENHRY and CDR2 SYGVKD. V lost 5 bases, J lost 3 bases, and 9 bases stayed unmatched. CDR3 length equals 16 residues. CDR3 amino acids: CAISSAGTGNNQPQHF. The CDR3 nucleotides are TGTGCCATCAGTTCCGCCGGGACAGGCAACAATCAGCCCCAGCATTTT.

The J gene is TRBJ2-6, the V gene TRBV7-9; the D is unclear. The CDR3 covers 16 residues. Germline CDR1 SEHNR, CDR2 FQNEAQ (reference sequence). V lost 1 base to trimming and J lost 1 base, with 8 bases between them. The CDR3 spells CASSLEVASGANVLTF. In DNA form, the CDR3 reads TGTGCCAGCAGCTTAGAAGTAGCTTCTGGGGCCAACGTCCTGACTTTC.

The gene calls are TRBV12-5 and TRBJ1-4; possibly TRBD1 for D (5 bases). CDR3 length equals 11 residues. Trimming cost V 6 bases and J 10 bases, with 9 bases left between them. Germline CDR1 reads LGHNT; CDR2 reads FRNRAP. CDR3 residues: CASGGLGKLFF. The CDR3 DNA follows: TGTGCTAGTGGGGGACTAGGAAAACTGTTTTTT.

The V gene is TRBV5-6, the J gene TRBJ2-7, with 12 bases identical to TRBD2. The CDR3 spans 15 residues. Germline-derived CDR1 and CDR2 are SGHDT and YYEEEE. V lost 4 bases and J lost 0; bases outside the gene matches: 2. CDR3 DNA sequence: TGTGCCAGCAGCCGACTAGCGGGGGACTCCTACGAGCAGTACTTC. Its protein product is CASSRLAGDSYEQYF. Using reference TRBV5-6 and TRBJ2-7 for the parts outside the CDR3, the full variable domain is DAGVTQSPTHLIKTRGQQVTLRCSPKSGHDTVSWYQQALGQGPQFIFQYYEEEERQRGNFPDRFSGHQFPNYSSELNVNALLLGDSALYLCASSRLAGDSYEQYFGPGTRLTVT.

The gene calls are TRBV5-6 and TRBJ2-2; 9 bases are shared with TRBD2. The length of the CDR3 is 18 residues. The trim removed 4 bases at V and 13 bases at J, leaving 23 bases unmatched. The germline CDR1 and CDR2 sequences are SGHDT and YYEEEE. The CDR3 DNA sequence: TGTGCCAGCAGCCCGTACGGCGCGGGGGGGCCGAGCGCGGGAAGGCTGTTTTTT. Translated: CASSPYGAGGPSAGRLFF.

The V gene is TRBV13, the J gene TRBJ1-1; TRBD1 aligns across 7 bases. The germline V gene encodes CDR1 PRHDT and CDR2 FYEKMQ (reference sequence). Trimming cost V 5 bases and J 4 bases; bases outside gene matches: 16. The CDR3 totals 17 residues. CDR3 nucleotide sequence: TGTGCCAGCAGCCGTATGACAGGGAATAGGGGTGGCACTGAAGCTTTCTTT. This gives the protein CASSRMTGNRGGTEAFF.

V usage is TRBV6-6 and J usage is TRBJ1-2, with 7 nucleotides matching TRBD1. The CDR3 loop spans 15 amino acids. Germline CDR1 is MNHNY and CDR2 is SVGAGI (reference sequence). V was pared by 6 bases and J by 9 bases, with 16 bases of the junction left unmatched. Here the CDR3 DNA reads TGTGCCAGCAGCTCCCACCCCGACAGGGTAAATAGCTACACCTTC. This translates into CASSSHPDRVNSYTF.

CDR3: CASSYSGVGEQFF. CDR3 sequence (DNA): TGTGCCAGCAGTTACTCCGGGGTTGGTGAGCAGTTCTTC. The chain joins TRBV6-5 to TRBJ2-1, with a weak D call TRBD2 (5 bases). This CDR3 comprises 13 residues. Per germline, CDR1 MNHEY and CDR2 SVGAGI. Trimming stripped 0 bases from V and 9 bases from J, with 9 bases between.

This clone has a single count. J is TRBJ2-3 and V is TRBV15; a possible D gene is TRBD2 (6 bases). The CDR3 loop spans 15 amino acids. Looked up from germline, CDR1 is LNHNV and CDR2 is YYDKDF (reference sequence). V was pared by 5 bases and J by 0 bases, with 12 bases between. CDR3 amino acids: CATSPLTSSTDTQYF. CDR3 DNA: TGTGCCACCAGCCCTCTGACTAGTAGCACAGATACGCAGTATTTT.

CDR3 in DNA: TGTGCCAGCAGCGTCGACATTTATCAGCCCCAGCATTTT. Translated: CASSVDIYQPQHF. The V gene is TRBV5-5, the J gene TRBJ1-5; D remains ambiguous. This CDR3 is built from 13 residues. Trimming stripped 4 bases from V and 5 bases from J, with 10 bases between. In germline, CDR1 is SGHKS, CDR2 YYEKEE (reference sequence).

This chain connects TRBV29-1 to TRBJ2-3, with 9 nucleotides matching TRBD2. CDR1 and CDR2 from the germline V gene are SQVTM and ANQGSEA. This CDR3 comprises 14 residues. V gave up 7 bases and J gave up 1 base; unmatched junction bases: 6. CDR3 nucleotide sequence: TGCAGCGCCCGCGTAGCGGGAGGCACAGATACGCAGTATTTT. The encoded protein is CSARVAGGTDTQYF.

The V call is TRBV6-6, the J call TRBJ1-4, with 9 bases identical to TRBD1. The CDR3 runs 15 residues. V gave up 5 bases and J gave up 3 bases; unmatched junction bases: 4. The germline V gene encodes CDR1 MNHNY and CDR2 SVGAGI (reference sequence). In DNA form, the CDR3 reads TGTGCCAGCAGTCGGGACAGGGTAGCTAATGAAAAACTGTTTTTT. Its protein is CASSRDRVANEKLFF.

DNA of the CDR3: TGTGCCAGCAGCTTGACCAGAGAGACCCAGTACTTC. It yields the protein CASSLTRETQYF. The rearrangement joins TRBV5-8 to TRBJ2-5, with D unresolved. This CDR3 comprises 12 residues. The V end lost 1 base, the J end lost 4 bases, and 5 bases lay between the germline ends. Germline CDR1 is SGHTS and CDR2 is YDEGEE.

The chain is built from TRBV3-1 (or the pseudogene TRBV3-2) and TRBJ2-3; D remains unclear. The CDR3 loop spans 16 amino acids. Between the trimmed V and J ends, which lost 1 base and 0 bases, there was a span of 11 bases. Germline V lookup: CDR1 LGHDT, CDR2 YNNKEL (reference sequence). In nucleotides, the CDR3 is TGTGCCAGCAGCCAAGTTCCGGTTAGCAGCACAGATACGCAGTATTTT. This codes for CASSQVPVSSTDTQYF.

This clone was found once. The genes are TRBV9 and TRBJ1-2, with unresolved D. The germline V gene encodes CDR1 SGDLS and CDR2 YYNGEE. The CDR3 spans 17 residues. V lost 1 base and J lost 7, with 23 bases in between. CDR3 sequence reads: CASSVRQSAVVDSGYTF. In DNA, the CDR3 is TGTGCCAGCAGCGTACGGCAGTCGGCGGTAGTCGATTCTGGCTACACCTTC.

This chain connects TRBV18 to TRBJ1-2; the match to TRBD1 covers 7 bases. CDR3 length: 13 amino acids. Trimming removed 5 bases from V and 8 bases from J; junction bases left unmatched: 8. The germline CDR1 and CDR2 sequences are KGHSH and LQKENI. CDR3 amino acids: CASSGTGDGGYTF. CDR3 coding DNA: TGTGCCAGCTCAGGAACAGGGGACGGCGGCTACACCTTC.

This chain links TRBV5-5 with TRBJ1-2; TRBD1 agrees at 8 bases. Germline V lookup: CDR1 SGHKS, CDR2 YYEKEE (reference sequence). The CDR3 is made up of 13 amino acids. J lost 8 bases, V lost 4 bases, and 7 bases had no gene match. CDR3 sequence (DNA): TGTGCCAGCAGCCCGCGACAGGGGAACGGCTACACCTTC. Its translation: CASSPRQGNGYTF.

This clone occurred a few times. The chain is built from TRBV6-1 and TRBJ1-1; TRBD1 agrees at 11 bases. The CDR3 has 17 residues. Germline V CDR1 and CDR2: MNHNS, SASEGT. With 1 base clipped from V and 1 base from J, the junction kept 5 bases outside the gene matches. CDR3 loop: CASSEGWGTGGNTEAFF. CDR3 nucleotide sequence: TGTGCCAGCAGTGAAGGATGGGGGACAGGGGGGAACACTGAAGCTTTCTTT.

The chain uses TRBV27 and TRBJ2-2, with TRBD1 identical over 9 bases. V shed 2 bases and J 4 bases; nucleotides not matched to a gene: 14. CDR1 MNHEY and CDR2 SMNVEV come from the germline V gene (reference sequence). The CDR3 covers 19 residues. The DNA for the CDR3 is TGTGCCAGCAGTTTAGGCTCGTGGGGGACAGGGAAACTCACCGGGGAGCTGTTTTTT. It codes for CASSLGSWGTGKLTGELFF.

This sequence joins TRBV3-1 (or the pseudogene TRBV3-2) and TRBJ1-1; TRBD1 matches at 10 bases. This CDR3 region has 15 residues. CDR1 LGHDT and CDR2 YNNKEL come from the germline V gene (reference sequence). The J segment lost 5 bases and the V segment lost 4 bases, leaving 7 bases of the junction unmatched. CDR3 DNA: TGTGCCAGCAGCCCGGGACAGGGGACCGGGACTGAAGCTTTCTTT. This sequence encodes CASSPGQGTGTEAFF.

V and J are TRBV12-3 or TRBV12-4 and TRBJ2-5, with 9 bases lining up with TRBD1. The junction had 1 base not matched to a gene; V was cut back by 5 bases and J by 3 bases. The CDR3 runs to 13 residues. The CDR3 sequence is CASSRDREETQYF. In DNA form, the CDR3 reads TGTGCCAGCAGTCGGGACAGGGAAGAGACCCAGTACTTC.

The chain is built from TRBV9 and TRBJ1-1; no definite D call. Deletions cut 2 bases from V and 1 base from J, with 12 bases between. The CDR3 sequence is 15 residues long. Per the germline V gene, CDR1 is SGDLS and CDR2 is YYNGEE. CDR3 amino acids: CASSVGGVPNTEAFF. Here the CDR3 DNA reads TGTGCCAGCAGCGTGGGAGGAGTACCGAACACTGAAGCTTTCTTT.

V gene TRBV13 combines with J gene TRBJ2-5; TRBD2 aligns across 10 bases. Per germline, CDR1 PRHDT and CDR2 FYEKMQ (reference sequence). There are 16 residues in the CDR3. With V trimmed by 2 bases and J by 5 bases, 8 bases remained unmatched. The CDR3 protein is CASSLRAGGPGETQYF. CDR3 DNA sequence: TGTGCCAGCAGCTTACGAGCGGGGGGGCCCGGGGAGACCCAGTACTTC.

This clone showed up just a few times. The rearrangement links TRBV19 to TRBJ2-1; the match to TRBD2 covers 9 bases. Germline V gives CDR1 LNHDA, CDR2 SQIVND (reference sequence). The CDR3 runs 16 residues. V lost 3 bases and J lost 5; bases outside the gene matches: 8. CDR3: CASSIRLAGLDNEQFF. The CDR3 DNA reads as TGTGCCAGTAGTATCCGGCTAGCGGGGCTAGACAATGAGCAGTTCTTC.

The chain joins TRBV5-1 to TRBJ2-5, with a weak D call TRBD2 (6 bases). Trimming removed 1 base from V and 1 base from J, with 8 bases in between. The CDR3 consists of 14 residues. CDR1 and CDR2 (germline): SGHRS, YFSETQ. The CDR3 sequence: CASSLTSPQETQYF. The CDR3 region has the DNA TGCGCCAGCAGCTTGACTAGCCCCCAAGAGACCCAGTACTTC.

The V gene is TRBV5-1, the J gene TRBJ2-3; 8 nucleotides agree with TRBD1. This CDR3 spans 15 amino acids. V lost 4 bases, J lost 5 bases, and 9 bases stayed unmatched. CDR1 SGHRS and CDR2 YFSETQ come from the germline V gene. CDR3 DNA: TGCGCCAGCAGCGATAGGACAGGGTCAGGAGATACGCAGTATTTT. Its protein product is CASSDRTGSGDTQYF.